The sequence of this T cell receptor (beta chain) was determined in a study of CD8+ T cells in alopecia areata. Study-level points and caveats: For lesional scalp, especially alopecia totalis/universalis, clonality was higher than in normal scalp. Sequenced scalp T cells also include alphabeta T cells resident in normal skin. Under tofacitinib, numerous expanded lesional clonotypes remained detectable in scalp and blood.

Notes on this clone: Its antigen is undetermined.

Treatment reported: oral pan-JAK inhibitor, 5-10 mg twice daily. Germline CDR1 reads MNHNS; CDR2 reads SASEGT. V gave up 4 bases and J gave up 3 bases, with 9 bases separating them. CDR3 length: 13 residues. The sequencing template was cDNA reverse transcribed from extracted RNA. Measured with immunoSEQ multiplex PCR; TCRdb has only the in-frame clones, and not every one. The sample comprises 150,000 to 200,000 clones, approximately 62% of which are singletons, and 14% rests with the top ten. This receptor was taken from a human donor with alopecia areata. The V call is TRBV6-1, the J call TRBJ2-5; D is perhaps TRBD1 (5 bases). The source was CD4+ T cells sorted from blood, collected at week 24, from a patient treated with tofacitinib. The CDR3 protein is CASSVLGEETQYF. CDR3 nucleotide sequence: TGTGCCAGCAGTGTTTTAGGGGAAGAGACCCAGTACTTC.